This T cell receptor beta chain emerged from a study of monozygotic twins with inflammatory bowel disease. Notes on the study in general: IBD patients exhibited fewer clonotypes shared with other individuals than healthy twins, particularly with disease activity.

TCRdb re-analyzed the 5' RACE reads; it lists each CDR3 protein once, without DNA. Reported are 110,000 or so distinct CDR3 sequences; the ten largest clones contain around 12%. The CDR3 consists of 14 residues. In germline, CDR1 is SGHRS, CDR2 YFSETQ. Notes on this clonotype: The antigen remains unidentified.

Whole blood served as the source of total RNA, and no T cell sorting took place. This chain links TRBV5-1 with TRBJ1-1. The clonotype originates from a human donor with ulcerative colitis or Crohn's disease, or a healthy co-twin of an affected twin (not recorded which). Sequenced material: blood. This chain's CDR3 is CASMPVSGSTEAFF.